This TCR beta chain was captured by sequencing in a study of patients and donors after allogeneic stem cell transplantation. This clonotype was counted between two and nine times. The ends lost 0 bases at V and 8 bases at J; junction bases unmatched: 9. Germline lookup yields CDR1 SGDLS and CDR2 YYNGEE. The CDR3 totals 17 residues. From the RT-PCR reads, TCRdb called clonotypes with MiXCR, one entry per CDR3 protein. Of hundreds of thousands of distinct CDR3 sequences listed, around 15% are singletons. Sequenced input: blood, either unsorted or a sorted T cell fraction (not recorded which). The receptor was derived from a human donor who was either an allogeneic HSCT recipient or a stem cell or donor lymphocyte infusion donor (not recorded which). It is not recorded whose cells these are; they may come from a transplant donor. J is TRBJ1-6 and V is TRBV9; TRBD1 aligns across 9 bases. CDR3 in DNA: TGTGCCAGCAGCGTAGGAATTGGGGACAGGGCTGATTCACCCCTCCACTTT. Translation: CASSVGIGDRADSPLHF.